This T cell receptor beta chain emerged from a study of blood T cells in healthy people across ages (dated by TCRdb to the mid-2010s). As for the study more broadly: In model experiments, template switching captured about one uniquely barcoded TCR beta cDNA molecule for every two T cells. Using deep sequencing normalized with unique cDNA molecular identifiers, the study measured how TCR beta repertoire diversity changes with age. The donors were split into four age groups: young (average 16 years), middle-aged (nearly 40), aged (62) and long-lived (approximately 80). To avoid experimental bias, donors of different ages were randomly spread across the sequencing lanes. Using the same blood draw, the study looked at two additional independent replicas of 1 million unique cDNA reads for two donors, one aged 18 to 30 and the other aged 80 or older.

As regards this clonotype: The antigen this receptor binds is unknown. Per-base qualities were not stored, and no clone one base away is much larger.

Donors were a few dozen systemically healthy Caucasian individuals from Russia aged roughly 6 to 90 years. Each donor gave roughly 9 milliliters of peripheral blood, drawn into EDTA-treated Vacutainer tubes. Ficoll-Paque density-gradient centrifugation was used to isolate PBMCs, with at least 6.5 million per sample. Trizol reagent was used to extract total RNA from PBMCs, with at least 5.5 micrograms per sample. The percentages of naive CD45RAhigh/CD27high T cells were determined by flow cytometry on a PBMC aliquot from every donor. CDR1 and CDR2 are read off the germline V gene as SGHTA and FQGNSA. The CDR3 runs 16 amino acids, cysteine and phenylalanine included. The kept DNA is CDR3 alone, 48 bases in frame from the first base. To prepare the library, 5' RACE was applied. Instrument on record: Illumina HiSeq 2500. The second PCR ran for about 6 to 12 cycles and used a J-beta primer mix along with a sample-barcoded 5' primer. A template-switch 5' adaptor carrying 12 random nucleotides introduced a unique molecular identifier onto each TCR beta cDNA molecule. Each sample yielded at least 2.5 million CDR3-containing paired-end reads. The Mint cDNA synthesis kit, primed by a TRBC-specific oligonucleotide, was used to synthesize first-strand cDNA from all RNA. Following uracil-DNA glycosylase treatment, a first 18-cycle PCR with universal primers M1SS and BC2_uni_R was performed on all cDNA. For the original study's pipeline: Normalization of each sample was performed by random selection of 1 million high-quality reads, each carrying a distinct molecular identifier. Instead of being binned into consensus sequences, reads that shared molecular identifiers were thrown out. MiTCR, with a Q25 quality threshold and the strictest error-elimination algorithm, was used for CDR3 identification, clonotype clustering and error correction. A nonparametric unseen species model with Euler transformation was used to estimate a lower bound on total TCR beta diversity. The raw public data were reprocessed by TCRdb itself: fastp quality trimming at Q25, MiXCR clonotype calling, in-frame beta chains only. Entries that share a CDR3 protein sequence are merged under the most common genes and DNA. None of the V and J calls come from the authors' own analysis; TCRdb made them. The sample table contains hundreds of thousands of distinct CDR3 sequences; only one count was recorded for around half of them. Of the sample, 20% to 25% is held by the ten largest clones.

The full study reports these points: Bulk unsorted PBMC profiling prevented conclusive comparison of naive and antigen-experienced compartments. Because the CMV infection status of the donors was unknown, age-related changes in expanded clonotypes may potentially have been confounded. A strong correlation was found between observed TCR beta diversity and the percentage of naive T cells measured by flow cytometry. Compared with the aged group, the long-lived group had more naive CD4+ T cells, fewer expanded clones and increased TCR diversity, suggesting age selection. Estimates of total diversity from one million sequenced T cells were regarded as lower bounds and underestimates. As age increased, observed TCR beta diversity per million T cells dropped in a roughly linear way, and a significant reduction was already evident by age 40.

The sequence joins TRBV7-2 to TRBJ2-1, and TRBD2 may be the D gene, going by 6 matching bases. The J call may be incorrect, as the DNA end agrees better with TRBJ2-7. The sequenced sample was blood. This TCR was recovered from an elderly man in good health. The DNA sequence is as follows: TGTGCCAGCAGCTCCTGGCCGCGGGGACGCTCCTACGAGCAGTACTTC. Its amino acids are CASSSWPRGRSYEQYF.